One and the same sample provided the 12 T cell receptor beta chains below, sequenced in a study of cytomegalovirus exposure and HLA in healthy donors. PCR was performed using 60 Vbeta and 13 Jbeta primers. Data came from immunoSEQ multiplex PCR; TCRdb stores just in-frame clones and leaves some out. The sample shows about 130,000 clones, 78% of them seen only once. Sequencing was carried out using PBMCs. The receptors stem from a man aged 30 to 39 in good health and CMV-seropositive.

The chain joins TRBV30 to TRBJ2-3; 11 bases map to TRBD2. CDR1 and CDR2 (germline): GTSNPN, SVGIG (reference sequence). The CDR3 loop spans 14 amino acids. Trimming removed 3 bases from V and 1 base from J; junction bases left unmatched: 0. The CDR3 region is CAWRLAGGTDTQYF. CDR3 bases: TGTGCCTGGAGACTAGCGGGAGGCACAGATACGCAGTATTTT.

The V call is TRBV9, the J call TRBJ2-2, with a possible D match to TRBD1 (5 bases). Germline CDR1 is SGDLS and CDR2 is YYNGEE. Trimming shortened V by 3 bases and J by 0 bases, and 12 bases separated the two germline ends. This CDR3 is 16 amino acids long. This chain's CDR3 is CASSARQRTNTGELFF. In DNA, the CDR3 is TGTGCCAGCAGCGCTAGACAGAGAACGAACACCGGGGAGCTGTTTTTT.

The table lists this clone with a count of one. The chain has TRBV27 and TRBJ1-4; TRBD1 agrees at 8 bases. The V gene's germline CDR1 is MNHEY and CDR2 SMNVEV (reference sequence). Trimming cost V 6 bases and J 7 bases; bases outside gene matches: 4. This CDR3 is 13 amino acids long. The CDR3 region is CASRLTGVEKLFF. The CDR3, as DNA: TGTGCCAGCAGGCTGACAGGGGTTGAAAAACTGTTTTTT.

This clone showed up just once. V usage is TRBV7-9 and J usage is TRBJ2-7; 10 nucleotides match TRBD2. The germline V gene encodes CDR1 SEHNR and CDR2 FQNEAQ (reference sequence). V dropped 0 bases and J dropped 7; count of bases not matched to a gene: 18. This CDR3 is 19 amino acids long. The CDR3 here is CASSLAPSGASGRAREQYF. DNA of the CDR3: TGTGCCAGCAGCTTAGCGCCTTCGGGGGCTAGCGGGAGAGCGAGAGAGCAGTACTTC.

The chain couples TRBV27 to TRBJ2-7; no definite D call. Germline V gives CDR1 MNHEY, CDR2 SMNVEV (reference sequence). The CDR3 runs 15 residues. Trimming removed 1 base from V and 1 base from J, with 11 bases in between. As DNA, the CDR3 is TGTGCCAGCAGTTTATTCGGCGGTAAGTCCTACGAGCAGTACTTC. This encodes CASSLFGGKSYEQYF.

The chain is built from TRBV30 and TRBJ1-5; D ambiguous. Trimming shortened V by 0 bases and J by 5 bases, and 8 bases separated the two germline ends. Germline V CDR1 and CDR2: GTSNPN, SVGIG (reference sequence). The CDR3 has 13 amino acids. This CDR3 reads CAWSVRSYQPQHF. The CDR3 DNA sequence: TGTGCCTGGAGTGTCAGGTCCTATCAGCCCCAGCATTTT.

The chain recombines TRBV18 with TRBJ2-3; D remains unclear. Germline V lookup: CDR1 KGHSH, CDR2 LQKENI. The CDR3 contains 12 residues. V was clipped by 2 bases and J by 6 bases, with 6 bases between them. CDR3 residues: CASSPRVDTQYF. CDR3 DNA sequence: TGTGCCAGCTCACCAAGAGTGGATACGCAGTATTTT.

The V call is TRBV6-6, the J call TRBJ2-5, with D unresolved. V was trimmed by 6 bases and J by 6 bases, leaving 17 bases between them. The CDR3 has 14 residues. Germline V CDR1 and CDR2: MNHNY, SVGAGI (reference sequence). DNA for the CDR3: TGTGCCAGCAGCCCCAGGATGGATGAGAAGACCCAGTACTTC. This translates into CASSPRMDEKTQYF.

J is TRBJ2-7 and V is TRBV27; maybe TRBD2 (5 bases). This CDR3 is 13 amino acids long. V shed 5 bases and J shed 4 bases, with 12 bases lying between them. Germline CDR1 MNHEY, CDR2 SMNVEV (reference sequence). Here the CDR3 reads CASSPRTAYEQYF. Written as DNA, the CDR3 is TGTGCCAGCAGTCCTCGGACTGCGTACGAGCAGTACTTC.

V gene TRBV30 combines with J gene TRBJ2-7; weak D call: TRBD2 (5 bases). CDR1 is GTSNPN and CDR2 is SVGIG in the germline V gene (reference sequence). V lost 4 bases, J lost 3 bases, and 16 bases lay in between. The CDR3 contains 14 residues. The DNA of the CDR3 is TGTGCCTGGATGGGATGGCCCGAGGGCTACGAGCAGTACTTC. Translated: CAWMGWPEGYEQYF.

This clone was seen a few times. CDR3 sequence reads: CASSLGTGGGNEQFF. The CDR3, as DNA: TGTGCCAGCAGTCTGGGGACAGGGGGCGGGAATGAGCAGTTCTTC. The chain has TRBV14 and TRBJ2-1; 12 nucleotides align to TRBD1. The V and J ends lost 6 bases and 7 bases, in that order; junction bases with no gene match: 7. Germline V gives CDR1 SGHDN, CDR2 FVKESK. The CDR3 runs to 15 residues.

The chain joins TRBV25-1 to TRBJ2-2; no reliable D call. The CDR3 sequence is 14 residues long. Germline V gene lookup returns CDR1 MGHDK and CDR2 SYGVNS. The germline V and J ends were trimmed by 1 base and 1 base, with 4 bases remaining between them. The CDR3 is CASSESWNTGELFF. The DNA of the CDR3 is TGTGCCAGCAGTGAATCGTGGAACACCGGGGAGCTGTTTTTT.